This is a list of T cell receptor beta chains from one sample in a study of blood T cell repertoires in COVID-19. The assay was immunoSEQ multiplex PCR, and TCRdb's table has in-frame clones only and misses some. The sample has 250,000 to 300,000 clones, 75% to 85% seen once; the top ten hold 5.1%. Material for sequencing was peripheral blood. All receptors derive from a man in his fifties with active or convalescent COVID-19. Both conserved end residues are part of each CDR3. Each record gives: clone size, J gene, D gene, V gene, CDR3 DNA, CDR3 protein. The D gene is left open where the match is weak. The size entry is marked missing in some rows and otherwise reads once, few, many or a size class.

. | TRBJ2-1 | TRBD2 | TRBV4-1 | TGCGCCAGCAGCCAGGTGCGAGCGGGAGTCTTGGATGGAGAGCAGTTCTTC | CASSQVRAGVLDGEQFF
. | TRBJ2-7 | TRBD1 | TRBV18 | TGTGCCAGCTCTCGCAACTCCGGGACAGGAGCTGGGGAGCAGTACTTC | CASSRNSGTGAGEQYF
. | TRBJ1-1 | . | TRBV6-4 | TGTGCCAGCAGTGACTCGAATCAGACTCACATGATCACTGAAGCTTTCTTT | CASSDSNQTHMITEAFF
. | TRBJ2-1 | . | TRBV2 | TGTGCCAGCAGTGAGACTTCCGCTGAGCAGTTCTTC | CASSETSAEQFF
once | TRBJ2-1 | TRBD2 | TRBV7-6 | TGTGCCAGCAGCCCTCAGACAGGACTAGCGGTCAATGAGCAGTTCTTC | CASSPQTGLAVNEQFF
. | TRBJ2-1 | TRBD1 | TRBV4-2 | TGTGCCAGCAGCCGCGAGACAGGGTACAATGAGCAGTTCTTC | CASSRETGYNEQFF
. | TRBJ1-1 | . | TRBV5-4 | TGTGCCAGCAGCCGCGCCACAGGGAAGAACACTGAAGCTTTCTTT | CASSRATGKNTEAFF
once | TRBJ2-5 | TRBD1 | TRBV5-1 | TGCGCCAGCAGCGGGACAGGCCAAGAGACCCAGTACTTC | CASSGTGQETQYF
. | TRBJ2-6 | . | TRBV7-9 | TGTGCCAGCAGACCAAAACTGAGGGAAGAGGGCTCTGGGGCCAACGTCCTGACTTTC | CASRPKLREEGSGANVLTF
. | TRBJ1-5 | TRBD1 | TRBV24-1 | TGTGCCACCAGTGACTCCAGGGGGAGTGAGCCCCAGCATTTT | CATSDSRGSEPQHF
few | TRBJ2-1 | TRBD2 | TRBV5-5 | TGTGCCAGCAGCCTTGGACTAGCGGGCGGGACCGAGCAGTTCTTC | CASSLGLAGGTEQFF
. | TRBJ2-5 | . | TRBV7-2 | TGTGCCAGCAGTCCGCGACTAGTGCCGGTTACGACCCAGTACTTC | CASSPRLVPVTTQYF
few | TRBJ1-5 | . | TRBV5-8 | TGTGCCAGCAGCTTGTCGTATAGCAATCAGCCCCAGCATTTT | CASSLSYSNQPQHF
. | TRBJ2-7 | TRBD1 | TRBV30 | TGTGCCTGGAGTGGTGGACAGGGGTTCGAGCAGTACTTC | CAWSGGQGFEQYF
. | TRBJ1-1 | TRBD1 | TRBV29-1 | TGCAGCGCCTACAGGGGGGCTGAAGCTTTCTTT | CSAYRGAEAFF
few | TRBJ2-1 | TRBD2 | TRBV11-2 | TGTGCCAGCAGCTTGGGACTAGCGGGGAGAAATGAGCAGTTCTTC | CASSLGLAGRNEQFF
. | TRBJ2-7 | TRBD1 | TRBV28 | TGTGCCATCACGGGACAGGGTTTCTACGAGCAGTACTTC | CAITGQGFYEQYF
. | TRBJ2-2 | . | TRBV19 | TGTGCCAGTAGGACCTCCAGACAGCAGAACACCGGGGAGCTGTTTTTT | CASRTSRQQNTGELFF
. | TRBJ2-7 | . | TRBV5-4 | TGTGCCAGCACCAAATCCGCGAGTACCCCCTCCTACGAGCAGTACTTC | CASTKSASTPSYEQYF
. | TRBJ2-3 | TRBD2 | TRBV4-2 | TGTGCCAGCAGCCCTCTCTCGGCGGGAGGGCCCTCCAGTGGCGGTTGGAGCACAGATACGCAGTATTTT | CASSPLSAGGPSSGGWSTDTQYF
once | TRBJ2-7 | . | TRBV30 | TGTGCCTGGAGTTTGCTAGGGGGCTACGAGCAGTACTTC | CAWSLLGGYEQYF
. | TRBJ1-5 | . | TRBV19 | TGTGCCAGTAATCTTGGAGGTTATAGCAATCAGCCCCAGCATTTT | CASNLGGYSNQPQHF
. | TRBJ2-1 | . | TRBV2 | TGTGCCAGCAGTGATCGATTGGAGGCGTTGGGGTTCTTC | CASSDRLEALGFF
. | TRBJ2-1 | TRBD2 | TRBV5-4 | TGTGCCAGCAGCTTGGGTAGCGGGAGGTCCAGCGCCTACAATGAGCAGTTCTTC | CASSLGSGRSSAYNEQFF
. | TRBJ1-1 | . | TRBV5-1 | TGCGCCAGCAGACCACAGGCGAACACTGAAGCTTTCTTT | CASRPQANTEAFF
. | TRBJ1-5 | . | TRBV5-4 | TGTGCCAGCAGCTTGGCGGGCCAGGGCCCCGTGACCCAGCATTTT | CASSLAGQGPVTQHF